This TCR beta chain was captured in a study of vaccination effects on CD4 cells after COVID-19. Before any sequencing was done, the ViraFEST assay used viral peptide pools to expand antigen-specific CD4+ T cells. Having been cultured for roughly 9 days, the cells underwent CD4+ T cell isolation. Having tested negative for nucleocapsid antibodies, the vaccine recipients showed no prior SARS-CoV-2 infection. The method was immunoSEQ multiplex PCR; TCRdb's version includes in-frame clones alone and lacks a portion of them. The data show over 50,000 clones, roughly 79% seen once. Broader study findings: By a late point after vaccination, infection- and vaccine-induced clones had shrunk markedly through clonal contraction. In vaccinees who were healthy, merely 1 out of 255 vaccine-induced clones cross-reacted with common cold coronaviruses.

A note on this clone: The antigen remains unidentified.

Germline loops: CDR1 GTSNPN, CDR2 SVGIG (reference sequence). V gave up 3 bases and J gave up 7 bases; unmatched junction bases: 10. The CDR3 is 16 amino acids. The sequence was collected from a human donor who received a COVID-19 vaccine. Sequenced material: CD4+ T cells from PBMCs cultured with HCoV-229E spike peptides, taken before COVID-19 vaccination. This chain connects TRBV30 to TRBJ1-5, with 12 bases that match TRBD1. The CDR3 loop reads CAWSPGQGASGQPQHF. The CDR3 bases are TGTGCCTGGAGCCCGGGACAGGGGGCTTCGGGACAGCCCCAGCATTTT.